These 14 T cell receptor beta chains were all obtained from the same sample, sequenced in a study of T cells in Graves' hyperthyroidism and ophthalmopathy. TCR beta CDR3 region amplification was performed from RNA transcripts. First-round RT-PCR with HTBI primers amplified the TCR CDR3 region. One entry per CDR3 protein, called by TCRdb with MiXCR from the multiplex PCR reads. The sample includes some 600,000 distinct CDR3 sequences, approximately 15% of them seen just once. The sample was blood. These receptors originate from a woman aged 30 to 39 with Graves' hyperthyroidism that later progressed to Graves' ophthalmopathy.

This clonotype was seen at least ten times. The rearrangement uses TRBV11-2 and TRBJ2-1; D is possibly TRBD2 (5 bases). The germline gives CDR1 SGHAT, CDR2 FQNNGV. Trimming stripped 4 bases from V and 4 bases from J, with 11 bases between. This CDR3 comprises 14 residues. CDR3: CASSSQTIYNEQFF. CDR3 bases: TGTGCCAGCAGCTCTCAGACTATTTACAATGAGCAGTTCTTC.

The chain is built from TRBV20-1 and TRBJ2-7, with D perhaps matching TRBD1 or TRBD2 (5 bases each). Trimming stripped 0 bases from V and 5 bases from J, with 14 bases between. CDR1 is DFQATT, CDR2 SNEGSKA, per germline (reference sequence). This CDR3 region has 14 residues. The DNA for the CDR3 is TGCAGTGCTAGAGACGACCGGGGCAGCGACGAGCAGTACTTC. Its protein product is CSARDDRGSDEQYF.

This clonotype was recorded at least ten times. Written as DNA, the CDR3 is TGTGCCAGCAGTTATGCGGGAGTCGGTGAGCAGTTCTTC. This translates into CASSYAGVGEQFF. The rearrangement joins TRBV2 to TRBJ2-1; the match to TRBD2 covers 7 bases. The CDR3 totals 13 residues. The germline CDR1 and CDR2 sequences are SNHLY and FYNNEI. Trimming cost V 5 bases and J 9 bases; bases outside gene matches: 7.

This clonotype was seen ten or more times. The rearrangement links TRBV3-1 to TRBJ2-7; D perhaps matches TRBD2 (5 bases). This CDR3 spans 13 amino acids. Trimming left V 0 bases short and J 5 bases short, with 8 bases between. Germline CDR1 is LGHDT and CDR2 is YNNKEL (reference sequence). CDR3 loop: CASSQDHGDEQYF. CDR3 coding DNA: TGTGCCAGCAGCCAAGATCACGGGGACGAGCAGTACTTC.

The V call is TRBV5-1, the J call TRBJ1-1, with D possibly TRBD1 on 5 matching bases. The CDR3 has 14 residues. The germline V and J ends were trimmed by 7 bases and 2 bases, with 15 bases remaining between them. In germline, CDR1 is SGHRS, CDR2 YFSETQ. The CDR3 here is CASSRGDFNTEAFF. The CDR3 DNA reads TGCGCCAGCTCCCGGGGGGACTTCAACACTGAAGCTTTCTTT.

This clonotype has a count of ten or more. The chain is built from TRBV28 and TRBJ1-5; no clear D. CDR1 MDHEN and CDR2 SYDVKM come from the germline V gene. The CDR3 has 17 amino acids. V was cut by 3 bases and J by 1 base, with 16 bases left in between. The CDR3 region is CASSLGRSLGSNQPQHF. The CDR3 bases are TGTGCCAGCAGTTTGGGTCGGTCCCTAGGAAGCAATCAGCCCCAGCATTTT.

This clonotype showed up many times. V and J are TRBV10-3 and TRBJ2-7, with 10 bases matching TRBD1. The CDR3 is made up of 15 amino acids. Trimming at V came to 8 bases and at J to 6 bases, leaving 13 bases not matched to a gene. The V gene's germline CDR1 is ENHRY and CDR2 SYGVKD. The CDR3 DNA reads TGTGCCATCGGAAAAACCGGGACAGGGGAGGGCGAGCAGTACTTC. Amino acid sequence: CAIGKTGTGEGEQYF.

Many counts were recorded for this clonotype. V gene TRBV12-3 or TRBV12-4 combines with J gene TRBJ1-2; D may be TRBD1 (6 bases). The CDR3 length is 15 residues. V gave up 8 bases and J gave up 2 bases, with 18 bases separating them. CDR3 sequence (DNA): TGTGCCAGCGTCCGGGACACAAAAAAGAACTATGGCTACACCTTC. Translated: CASVRDTKKNYGYTF.

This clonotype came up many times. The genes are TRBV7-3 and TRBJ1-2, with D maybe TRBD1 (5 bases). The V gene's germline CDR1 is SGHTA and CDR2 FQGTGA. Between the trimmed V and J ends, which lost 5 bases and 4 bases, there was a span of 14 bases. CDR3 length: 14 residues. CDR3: CASSQGDGSYGYTF. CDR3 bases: TGTGCCAGCAGCCAAGGGGACGGGTCCTATGGCTACACCTTC. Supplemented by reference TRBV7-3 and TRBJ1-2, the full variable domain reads GAGVSQTPSNKVTEKGKYVELRCDPISGHTALYWYRQSLGQGPEFLIYFQGTGAADDSGLPNDRFFAVRPEGSVSTLKIQRTERGDSAVYLCASSQGDGSYGYTFGSGTRLTVV.

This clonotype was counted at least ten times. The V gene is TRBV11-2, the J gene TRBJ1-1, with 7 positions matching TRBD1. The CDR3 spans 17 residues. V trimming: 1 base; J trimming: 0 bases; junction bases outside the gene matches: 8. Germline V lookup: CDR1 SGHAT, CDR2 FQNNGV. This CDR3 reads CASSLGHAGTVNTEAFF. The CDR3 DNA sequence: TGTGCCAGCAGCTTAGGACACGCCGGGACAGTGAACACTGAAGCTTTCTTT.

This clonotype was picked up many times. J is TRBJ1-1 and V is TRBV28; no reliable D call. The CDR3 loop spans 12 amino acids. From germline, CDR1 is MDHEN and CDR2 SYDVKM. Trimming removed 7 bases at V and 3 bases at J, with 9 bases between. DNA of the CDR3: TGTGCCAGCAACGCCGTGTACACTGAAGCTTTCTTT. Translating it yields CASNAVYTEAFF.

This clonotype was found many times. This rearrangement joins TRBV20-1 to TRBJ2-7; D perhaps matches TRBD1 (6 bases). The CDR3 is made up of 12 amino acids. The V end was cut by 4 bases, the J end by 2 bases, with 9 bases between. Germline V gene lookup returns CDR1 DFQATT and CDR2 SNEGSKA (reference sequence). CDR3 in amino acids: CSATQGTYEQYF. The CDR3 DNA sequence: TGCAGTGCTACCCAGGGGACCTACGAGCAGTACTTC.

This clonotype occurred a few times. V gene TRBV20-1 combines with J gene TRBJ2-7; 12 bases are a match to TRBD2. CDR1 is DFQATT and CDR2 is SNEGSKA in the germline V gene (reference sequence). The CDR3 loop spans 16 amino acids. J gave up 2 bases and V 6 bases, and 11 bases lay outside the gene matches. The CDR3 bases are TGCAGTGCCACGGGACTAGCGGGCCGGAACCCCTACGAGCAGTACTTC. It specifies CSATGLAGRNPYEQYF.

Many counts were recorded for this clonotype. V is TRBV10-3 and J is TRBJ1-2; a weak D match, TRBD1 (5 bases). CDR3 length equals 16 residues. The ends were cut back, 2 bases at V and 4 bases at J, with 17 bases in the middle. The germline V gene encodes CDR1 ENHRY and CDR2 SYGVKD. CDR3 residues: CAISEGGTVVRYGYTF. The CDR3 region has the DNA TGTGCCATCAGTGAGGGCGGGACGGTCGTACGCTATGGCTACACCTTC.